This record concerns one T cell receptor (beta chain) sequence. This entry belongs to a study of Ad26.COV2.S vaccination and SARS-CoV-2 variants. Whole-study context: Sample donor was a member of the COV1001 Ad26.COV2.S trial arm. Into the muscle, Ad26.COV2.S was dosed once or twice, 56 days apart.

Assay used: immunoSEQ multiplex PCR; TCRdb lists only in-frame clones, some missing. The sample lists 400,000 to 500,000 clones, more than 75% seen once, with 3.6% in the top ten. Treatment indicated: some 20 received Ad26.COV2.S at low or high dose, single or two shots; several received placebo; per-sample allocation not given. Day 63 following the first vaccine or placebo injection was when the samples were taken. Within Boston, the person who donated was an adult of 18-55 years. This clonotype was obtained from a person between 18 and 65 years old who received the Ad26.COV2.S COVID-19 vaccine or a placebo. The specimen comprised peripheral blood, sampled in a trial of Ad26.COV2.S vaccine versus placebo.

The CDR3: CASSLVGTVPRYEQYF. CDR3 nucleotides: TGCGCCAGCAGCTTGGTCGGGACAGTTCCCCGCTACGAGCAGTACTTC. The J gene is TRBJ2-7, the V gene TRBV5-1; 7 positions agree with TRBD1. The junction had 9 bases not matched to a gene; V was cut back by 0 bases and J by 3 bases. The CDR3 has 16 amino acids. Germline CDR1 is SGHRS and CDR2 is YFSETQ. Looking up the rest from reference TRBV5-1 and TRBJ2-7 gives the full variable domain: KAGVTQTPRYLIKTRGQQVTLSCSPISGHRSVSWYQQTPGQGLQFLFEYFSETQRNKGNFPGRFSGRQFSNSRSEMNVSTLELGDSALYLCASSLVGTVPRYEQYFGPGTRLTVT.